The rows below give T cell receptor beta chains drawn from one sample of a study of blood T cell repertoires in COVID-19. Clones were sequenced by immunoSEQ multiplex PCR, and TCRdb holds only the in-frame ones, with some missing. The table includes roughly 230,000 clones, approximately 80% detected once. Sequencing was done on a sample of peripheral blood. These receptor sequences come from a woman in her sixties with active or convalescent COVID-19. CDR3s include the opening cysteine and the closing phenylalanine or tryptophan. The D gene is left open where the match is weak. The size entry is marked missing in some rows and otherwise reads once, few, many or a size class.

v_gene,abundance,j_gene,d_gene,CDR3aa,CDR3nt
TRBV9,NA,TRBJ1-1,TRBD1,CASSVGQGFNRNTEAFF,TGTGCCAGCAGCGTAGGACAGGGGTTTAATAGGAACACTGAAGCTTTCTTT
TRBV6-6,NA,TRBJ1-1,NA,CASEGLEAFF,TGTGCCAGCGAGGGTCTAGAAGCTTTCTTT
TRBV4-1,NA,TRBJ2-3,NA,CASSQVVGITDTQYF,TGCGCCAGCAGCCAAGTGGTCGGGATTACAGATACGCAGTATTTT
TRBV5-1,NA,TRBJ2-3,NA,CASSSSLLLRTDTQYF,TGCGCCAGCAGCAGCTCTCTCCTGCTTCGCACAGATACGCAGTATTTT
TRBV27,NA,TRBJ2-1,NA,CASSLSVGDSNNEQFF,TGTGCCAGCAGTTTATCGGTCGGAGACAGCAACAATGAGCAGTTCTTC
TRBV5-6,NA,TRBJ1-4,TRBD1,CASSLRDRGGKLFF,TGTGCCAGCAGCTTACGGGACAGGGGCGGAAAACTGTTTTTT
TRBV11-2,few,TRBJ1-3,NA,CASSLQGNTIYF,TGTGCCAGCAGCTTACAGGGAAACACCATATATTTT
TRBV19,NA,TRBJ2-2,TRBD1,CASSRERQGGLTGELFF,TGTGCCAGCTCACGCGAAAGACAGGGTGGACTCACCGGGGAGCTGTTTTTT
TRBV11-2,once,TRBJ2-1,NA,CASTAGRISYNEQFF,TGTGCCAGCACCGCCGGGAGAATTTCCTACAATGAGCAGTTCTTC
TRBV10-1,NA,TRBJ2-3,TRBD2,CASSLTSGGPDTQYF,TGCGCCAGCAGTTTGACTAGCGGGGGGCCAGATACGCAGTATTTT
TRBV24-1,NA,TRBJ2-3,TRBD2,CATRGGVQDTQYF,TGTGCCACCAGGGGGGGGGTCCAGGATACGCAGTATTTT
TRBV25-1,NA,TRBJ2-7,TRBD1,CASRGGQGPEQYF,TGTGCCAGCAGGGGGGGACAGGGTCCCGAGCAGTACTTC
TRBV5-1,few,TRBJ1-3,NA,CASSSSIRDSGNTIYF,TGCGCCAGCAGCTCGAGTATCAGGGACTCTGGAAACACCATATATTTT
TRBV5-1,NA,TRBJ1-2,NA,CASSLVGGDYGYTF,TGCGCCAGCAGCTTGGTAGGGGGTGACTATGGCTACACCTTC
TRBV19,NA,TRBJ1-3,TRBD1,CASSSMAGQGAPGNTIYF,TGTGCCAGTAGTTCCATGGCTGGACAGGGGGCCCCGGGGAACACCATATATTTT
TRBV14,NA,TRBJ2-1,NA,CASSQRDNSYNEQFF,TGTGCCAGCAGCCAAAGGGACAACTCCTACAATGAGCAGTTCTTC